The 19 T cell receptor beta chains reported below all come from one sample, sequenced in a study of radiotherapy plus CTLA-4 blockade in lung cancer. Profiling relied on immunoSEQ multiplex PCR, and the TCRdb table lists in-frame clones only, not all of them. The sample has 50,000 to 65,000 clones, 75% to 85% seen once; the top ten hold 3.5% to 4%. Specimen: peripheral blood, collected from a patient treated with radiotherapy plus ipilimumab. These receptors were collected from a human donor with non-small cell lung cancer who had a partial response to radiotherapy plus ipilimumab.

V and J are TRBV12-5 and TRBJ2-3, with TRBD2 matching over 16 bases. V trimming: 7 bases; J trimming: 2 bases; junction bases outside the gene matches: 9. CDR1 is LGHNT, CDR2 FRNRAP, per germline. CDR3 size: 18 residues. Here the CDR3 reads CASVWGTSGGAPTDTQYF. CDR3 bases: TGTGCTAGTGTCTGGGGGACTAGCGGGGGGGCTCCCACAGATACGCAGTATTTT.

Only a few counts were recorded for this clone. The J gene is TRBJ1-1, the V gene TRBV29-1, with D uncertain. CDR1 and CDR2 (germline): SQVTM, ANQGSEA. The CDR3 runs to 16 residues. V lost 2 bases, J lost 0 bases, and 16 bases lay in between. The CDR3 spells CSVEWRGGWVNTEAFF. The DNA for the CDR3 is TGCAGCGTTGAATGGAGAGGTGGTTGGGTGAACACTGAAGCTTTCTTT.

V is TRBV6-5 and J is TRBJ2-4; 8 nucleotides align to TRBD1. The germline gives CDR1 MNHEY, CDR2 SVGAGI. The CDR3 runs to 15 residues. The V segment lost 3 bases and the J segment 7 bases; nucleotides outside the gene matches: 8. The CDR3 DNA reads TGTGCCAGCAGTTATGGCACAGGGGGGAGGAACATTCAGTACTTC. This encodes CASSYGTGGRNIQYF.

The genes are TRBV6-1 and TRBJ1-1; 9 positions agree with TRBD1. After removal of 2 bases from V and 4 bases from J, the junction contained 5 bases not matched to a gene. CDR1 is MNHNS and CDR2 is SASEGT in the germline V gene. This CDR3 is built from 15 residues. In DNA, the CDR3 is TGTGCCAGCAGTGAATTAGGGACAGGGAGCACTGAAGCTTTCTTT. Translated, it gives CASSELGTGSTEAFF.

This clone was observed a handful of times. J is TRBJ1-1 and V is TRBV7-9; unclear D gene. V lost 8 bases and J 1 base, leaving 8 bases between the germline ends. Germline values: CDR1 SEHNR, CDR2 FQNEAQ (reference sequence). There are 12 residues in the CDR3. The CDR3 protein is CASVSENTEAFF. In DNA, the CDR3 is TGTGCCAGCGTCTCAGAGAACACTGAAGCTTTCTTT.

The chain couples TRBV9 to TRBJ1-1; 8 bases are shared with TRBD1. The trim removed 0 bases at V and 1 base at J, leaving 5 bases unmatched. Per germline, CDR1 SGDLS and CDR2 YYNGEE. This CDR3 spans 16 amino acids. CDR3: CASSVDPDRENTEAFF. CDR3 DNA sequence: TGTGCCAGCAGCGTAGATCCGGACAGGGAGAACACTGAAGCTTTCTTT.

The V call is TRBV7-6, the J call TRBJ2-7; perhaps TRBD2 as D (5 bases). This CDR3 region has 14 residues. V was shortened by 4 bases and J by 1 base, with 11 bases between the two germline ends. The germline gives CDR1 SGHVS, CDR2 FNYEAQ. The CDR3 protein is CASSSDGGSYEQYF. In DNA, the CDR3 is TGTGCCAGCAGCTCAGACGGCGGGTCCTACGAGCAGTACTTC.

CDR3 sequence: CSAPFRNTIYF. The DNA of the CDR3 is TGCAGTGCCCCGTTTAGAAACACCATATATTTT. The rearrangement uses TRBV20-1 and TRBJ1-3; no reliable D call. Trimming shortened V by 6 bases and J by 5 bases, and 8 bases separated the two germline ends. Germline CDR1 and CDR2: DFQATT and SNEGSKA (reference sequence). The CDR3 is 11 residues long.

The rearrangement uses TRBV6-4 and TRBJ2-2; TRBD1 agrees at 8 bases. Looked up from germline, CDR1 is MRHNA and CDR2 is SNTAGT. This CDR3 contains 14 residues. Losses at the gene ends were 4 bases for V and 6 bases for J; bases not matched to a gene: 4. Here the CDR3 reads CASSGEQGAGELFF. DNA for the CDR3: TGTGCCAGCAGTGGTGAACAGGGGGCCGGGGAGCTGTTTTTT.

The rearrangement uses TRBV7-2 and TRBJ1-2; tentative D call: TRBD1 (5 bases). This CDR3 is 11 amino acids long. Trimming left V 3 bases short and J 6 bases short, with 5 bases between. Germline CDR1 is SGHTA and CDR2 is FQGNSA. CDR3 amino acids: CASSLTDGYTF. The CDR3, as DNA: TGTGCCAGCAGCTTGACAGATGGCTACACCTTC.

The rearrangement links TRBV7-6 to TRBJ2-5, with a possible D match to TRBD2 (5 bases). This CDR3 has 14 residues. V lost 3 bases, J lost 2 bases, and 10 bases lay in between. Looked up from germline, CDR1 is SGHVS and CDR2 is FNYEAQ. Here the CDR3 DNA reads TGTGCCAGCAGCTTGCGGGTCGGTCAAGAGACCCAGTACTTC. It yields the protein CASSLRVGQETQYF.

This clone was observed a few times. This chain joins TRBV5-1 and TRBJ2-2, with TRBD2 matching 8 bases. The V segment lost 6 bases and the J segment 3 bases; nucleotides outside the gene matches: 7. The germline CDR1 and CDR2 sequences are SGHRS and YFSETQ. This CDR3 region has 15 residues. The CDR3 DNA is TGCGCCAGCACGGTAGCGGGGAGCGACACCGGGGAGCTGTTTTTT. Encoded protein: CASTVAGSDTGELFF.

The table lists this clone with a few counts. The chain employs TRBV2 and TRBJ2-2; D is possibly TRBD1 (5 bases). Trimming removed 7 bases from V and 6 bases from J, with 15 bases in between. The CDR3 consists of 14 residues. Germline V gene sequence: CDR1 SNHLY, CDR2 FYNNEI. CDR3 amino acids: CASTPGSGPGELFF. DNA of the CDR3: TGTGCCAGCACCCCCGGCTCAGGGCCCGGGGAGCTGTTTTTT.

The rearrangement uses TRBV13 and TRBJ2-7; maybe TRBD2 (5 bases). The CDR3 has 15 amino acids. Germline CDR1 is PRHDT and CDR2 is FYEKMQ (reference sequence). With 0 bases removed from V and 0 bases from J, the gap between germline ends came to 9 bases. The DNA of the CDR3 is TGTGCCAGCAGCTTAGGCACGGGAAGCTCCTACGAGCAGTACTTC. It specifies CASSLGTGSSYEQYF.

Here the CDR3 reads CASSYMDRVNNSPLHF. CDR3 coding DNA: TGTGCCAGCAGCTACATGGACAGGGTAAATAATTCACCCCTCCACTTT. V gene TRBV28 combines with J gene TRBJ1-6; TRBD1 matches at 8 bases. The ends lost 6 bases at V and 5 bases at J; junction bases unmatched: 9. The CDR3 runs to 16 residues. CDR1 is MDHEN and CDR2 is SYDVKM in the germline V gene.

About this clone itself: The same CDR3 also results from other DNA sequences found in this sample. The chain has TRBV10-3 and TRBJ2-3, with 7 bases that match TRBD1. CDR3 length: 15 amino acids. Germline V gene lookup returns CDR1 ENHRY and CDR2 SYGVKD. V shed 3 bases, J shed 4 bases, and the junction held 7 bases outside the gene matches. The CDR3 loop reads CAISEGDRVADTQYF. DNA for the CDR3: TGTGCCATCAGTGAAGGAGACAGGGTGGCAGATACGCAGTATTTT.

The V gene is TRBV28, the J gene TRBJ2-1; possibly TRBD2 for D (5 bases). V lost 6 bases, J lost 6 bases, and 12 bases lay in between. The germline gives CDR1 MDHEN, CDR2 SYDVKM. This CDR3 has 13 residues. In DNA, the CDR3 is TGTGCCAGCAGCGGGCGGGCCTCCAATGAGCAGTTCTTC. This encodes CASSGRASNEQFF.

CDR3 protein: CASSQDLDGGPDGYTF. The CDR3 nucleotides read TGCGCCAGCAGCCAAGATTTGGACGGAGGACCAGATGGCTACACCTTC. The chain is built from TRBV4-3 and TRBJ1-2; no reliable D call. Germline CDR1 LGHNA, CDR2 YSLEER. Trimming pared 0 bases from V and 6 bases from J, leaving 17 bases between. This CDR3 contains 16 residues.

This chain's CDR3 is CASSPPVGELKIGELFF. CDR3 coding DNA: TGTGCCAGCTCACCCCCCGTAGGGGAATTGAAAATCGGGGAGCTGTTTTTT. This chain connects TRBV18 to TRBJ2-2, with a weak D call TRBD1 (5 bases). The CDR3 has 17 amino acids. Trimming stripped 3 bases from V and 7 bases from J, with 21 bases between. CDR1 is KGHSH, CDR2 LQKENI, per germline.